This is a list of T cell receptor beta chains from one sample in a study of beta chain features in type 1 diabetes. Repertoires were generated with immunoSEQ multiplex PCR, while TCRdb's copy carries only in-frame clones and drops some. The table shows some 270,000 clones, with roughly 10% occurring only once. What was sequenced was naive CD4+ T cells from blood. All receptors come from a man between 25 and 39 years old with type 1 diabetes. CDR3s include the opening cysteine and the closing phenylalanine or tryptophan. Fields, in order: CDR3 DNA, CDR3 protein, clone size, V gene, D gene, J gene. The D gene is left open where the match is weak. Only part of the rows carry a size: once, few, many, or a class if the clone is expanded.

CDR3nt: TGTGCCAGCAGCTACTTTACAGATACGCAGTATTTT
CDR3aa: CASSYFTDTQYF
abundance: few
v_gene: TRBV7-2
d_gene: -
j_gene: TRBJ2-3

CDR3nt: TGTGCCAGCACGTTCTCCCCGGGATCCACAGATACGCAGTATTTT
CDR3aa: CASTFSPGSTDTQYF
abundance: -
v_gene: TRBV6-6
d_gene: -
j_gene: TRBJ2-3

CDR3nt: TGCGCCAGCAGCTTGACAGGCATGAACACTGAAGCTTTCTTT
CDR3aa: CASSLTGMNTEAFF
abundance: -
v_gene: TRBV5-1
d_gene: -
j_gene: TRBJ1-1

CDR3nt: TGTGCCAGCAATACCGGGACAGACTTCTATGGCTACACCTTC
CDR3aa: CASNTGTDFYGYTF
abundance: few
v_gene: TRBV2
d_gene: TRBD1
j_gene: TRBJ1-2

CDR3nt: TGTGCCAGCAGCCCAAATTCCGGGGCCGGGGGAGAGACCCAGTACTTC
CDR3aa: CASSPNSGAGGETQYF
abundance: -
v_gene: TRBV7-8
d_gene: -
j_gene: TRBJ2-5

CDR3nt: TGTGCCAGCAGTGAAGCGCTCGGGACACAAGCATATGGCTACACCTTC
CDR3aa: CASSEALGTQAYGYTF
abundance: few
v_gene: TRBV6-1
d_gene: -
j_gene: TRBJ1-2

CDR3nt: TGTGCCAGCAGCCCCCACCAGGGCGTGGAGACCCAGTACTTC
CDR3aa: CASSPHQGVETQYF
abundance: -
v_gene: TRBV7-9
d_gene: -
j_gene: TRBJ2-5

CDR3nt: TGCGCCAGCAGCTTACAGGGGGAAGGTCACAATGAGCAGTTCTTC
CDR3aa: CASSLQGEGHNEQFF
abundance: -
v_gene: TRBV5-1
d_gene: TRBD1
j_gene: TRBJ2-1

CDR3nt: TGCGCCAGCAGCTTGGGTGACAGGGTAACAGATACGCAGTATTTT
CDR3aa: CASSLGDRVTDTQYF
abundance: -
v_gene: TRBV5-1
d_gene: TRBD1
j_gene: TRBJ2-3

CDR3nt: TGTGCCAGCAGCCAAGATCTCCTTGAGAATGAGCAGTTCTTC
CDR3aa: CASSQDLLENEQFF
abundance: few
v_gene: TRBV4-2
d_gene: -
j_gene: TRBJ2-1

CDR3nt: TGCGCCAGCAGCCCCTGGGGACAGGGAAATCAGCCCCAGCATTTT
CDR3aa: CASSPWGQGNQPQHF
abundance: -
v_gene: TRBV4-1
d_gene: TRBD1
j_gene: TRBJ1-5

CDR3nt: TGCGCCAGCAGCCAAGTTAACAGGGGAGATCGTGGCTACACCTTC
CDR3aa: CASSQVNRGDRGYTF
abundance: -
v_gene: TRBV4-1
d_gene: TRBD1
j_gene: TRBJ1-2

CDR3nt: TGTGCCAGCAGCGTAGGATCAGCGGGGGCCCTCTACGAGCAGTACTTC
CDR3aa: CASSVGSAGALYEQYF
abundance: few
v_gene: TRBV9
d_gene: TRBD2
j_gene: TRBJ2-7

CDR3nt: TGTGCCAGCAGCTTATCTGGGGCGTCGTACCAAGAGACCCAGTACTTC
CDR3aa: CASSLSGASYQETQYF
abundance: -
v_gene: TRBV7-3
d_gene: -
j_gene: TRBJ2-5

CDR3nt: TGTGCCAGCAGTGAAGCGCCTGGGAGACCTCCGTTCTTC
CDR3aa: CASSEAPGRPPFF
abundance: few
v_gene: TRBV2
d_gene: -
j_gene: TRBJ2-1

CDR3nt: TGTGCCAGCAATCTCGGGGATCAGCCCCAGCATTTT
CDR3aa: CASNLGDQPQHF
abundance: -
v_gene: TRBV28
d_gene: -
j_gene: TRBJ1-5

CDR3nt: TGTGCCTGGAGTGTACTGACCCGCGGACAGCCCCAGCATTTT
CDR3aa: CAWSVLTRGQPQHF
abundance: -
v_gene: TRBV30
d_gene: -
j_gene: TRBJ1-5

CDR3nt: TGTGCCAGCTCACCGCGCATCCGGGACTTCTCAACGCAGTATTTT
CDR3aa: CASSPRIRDFSTQYF
abundance: few
v_gene: TRBV18
d_gene: -
j_gene: TRBJ2-3

CDR3nt: TGTGCCAGCAGCTTATTGGATCAAACAGGGCCCCTCCACTTT
CDR3aa: CASSLLDQTGPLHF
abundance: -
v_gene: TRBV7-9
d_gene: -
j_gene: TRBJ1-6

CDR3nt: TGTGCCACCAGCGATCCCAGCGGGGCAGATACGCAGTATTTT
CDR3aa: CATSDPSGADTQYF
abundance: few
v_gene: TRBV15
d_gene: TRBD2
j_gene: TRBJ2-3

CDR3nt: TGTGCCAGCAGCCCGACTAGCGGCAAAAAGGATACGCAGTATTTT
CDR3aa: CASSPTSGKKDTQYF
abundance: few
v_gene: TRBV5-6
d_gene: TRBD2
j_gene: TRBJ2-3

CDR3nt: TGCGCCAGCGGAACGGGACACCTACCCAAAAACATTCAGTACTTC
CDR3aa: CASGTGHLPKNIQYF
abundance: few
v_gene: TRBV5-1
d_gene: -
j_gene: TRBJ2-4

CDR3nt: TGTGCCAGCAGCGTAGGGAGCTATGGCTACACCTTC
CDR3aa: CASSVGSYGYTF
abundance: -
v_gene: TRBV9
d_gene: -
j_gene: TRBJ1-2

CDR3nt: TGTGCCAGCAGCTTAGCTTTCAGCTCCTACAATGAGCAGTTCTTC
CDR3aa: CASSLAFSSYNEQFF
abundance: few
v_gene: TRBV7-2
d_gene: -
j_gene: TRBJ2-1

CDR3nt: TGCGCCAGCAGCCCGACAGGGCCTTTGAACACTGAAGCTTTCTTT
CDR3aa: CASSPTGPLNTEAFF
abundance: -
v_gene: TRBV5-1
d_gene: TRBD1
j_gene: TRBJ1-1

CDR3nt: TGCGCCAGCAGCCCCCCGGGACAGGTTCTATTGCCAGATGGCTACACCTTC
CDR3aa: CASSPPGQVLLPDGYTF
abundance: few
v_gene: TRBV23-1
d_gene: TRBD1
j_gene: TRBJ1-2

CDR3nt: TGTGCCAGCAGTTCAGGGGGCGCGATTGGTGGCTACACCTTC
CDR3aa: CASSSGGAIGGYTF
abundance: -
v_gene: TRBV28
d_gene: TRBD1
j_gene: TRBJ1-2

CDR3nt: TGTGCCAGCAGTTACTCTTGGACAGCCGATTCACCCCTCCACTTT
CDR3aa: CASSYSWTADSPLHF
abundance: -
v_gene: TRBV6-5
d_gene: -
j_gene: TRBJ1-6

CDR3nt: TGCGCCAGCAGCCAGCCCTTGGGCAGGGGCTCCACAGATACGCAGTATTTT
CDR3aa: CASSQPLGRGSTDTQYF
abundance: -
v_gene: TRBV4-1
d_gene: -
j_gene: TRBJ2-3

CDR3nt: TGTGCCAGCAGCCGGACAGGACAGGGGGACTACACCTTC
CDR3aa: CASSRTGQGDYTF
abundance: -
v_gene: TRBV5-4
d_gene: TRBD1
j_gene: TRBJ1-2

CDR3nt: TGTGCCAGCAGTCGACCCGGGACAGGGCCCCGCGTCCTGACTTTC
CDR3aa: CASSRPGTGPRVLTF
abundance: -
v_gene: TRBV28
d_gene: TRBD1
j_gene: TRBJ2-6

CDR3nt: TGTGCCAGCAGCCGACCCGGGGAGCTCGAGACCCAGTACTTC
CDR3aa: CASSRPGELETQYF
abundance: -
v_gene: TRBV7-2
d_gene: -
j_gene: TRBJ2-5

CDR3nt: TGTGCCAGCAGACCCCTGGGACAGGGGACCGAGACCCAGTACTTC
CDR3aa: CASRPLGQGTETQYF
abundance: -
v_gene: TRBV11-2
d_gene: TRBD1
j_gene: TRBJ2-5

CDR3nt: TGTGCCAGTGACGGGGTCGGGGAGCAGTACTTC
CDR3aa: CASDGVGEQYF
abundance: few
v_gene: TRBV2
d_gene: -
j_gene: TRBJ2-7

CDR3nt: TGTGCCAGCAGTTACTCGAGGACAGGGGGCTACGAGCAGTACTTC
CDR3aa: CASSYSRTGGYEQYF
abundance: few
v_gene: TRBV6-5
d_gene: TRBD1
j_gene: TRBJ2-7

CDR3nt: TGTGCCAGCAGCGCGTTTTTCAGCGGGGAAACAGATACGCAGTATTTT
CDR3aa: CASSAFFSGETDTQYF
abundance: -
v_gene: TRBV9
d_gene: TRBD2
j_gene: TRBJ2-3

CDR3nt: TGTGCCAGCAGCAACCGGGACAGGGGGAATGAGCAGTTCTTC
CDR3aa: CASSNRDRGNEQFF
abundance: few
v_gene: TRBV5-8
d_gene: TRBD1
j_gene: TRBJ2-1

CDR3nt: TGTGCCAGCAGGCCCTGGAGTGGTGGAGATACGCAGTATTTT
CDR3aa: CASRPWSGGDTQYF
abundance: few
v_gene: TRBV9
d_gene: -
j_gene: TRBJ2-3

CDR3nt: TGTGCCAGCAGTTATTACATACACAATGAGCAGTTCTTC
CDR3aa: CASSYYIHNEQFF
abundance: -
v_gene: TRBV27
d_gene: -
j_gene: TRBJ2-1

CDR3nt: TGTGCCGGGGGACAGGCGGTGGAGACCCAGTACTTC
CDR3aa: CAGGQAVETQYF
abundance: few
v_gene: TRBV2
d_gene: TRBD1
j_gene: TRBJ2-5

CDR3nt: TGTGCCACCAGCAGGGGGGACAGGGGGCGCGGTGAGCAGTTCTTC
CDR3aa: CATSRGDRGRGEQFF
abundance: -
v_gene: TRBV15
d_gene: TRBD1
j_gene: TRBJ2-1

CDR3nt: TGTGCCAGTCATATACAGGGGGGTTACTCAGGGGCTTTCTTT
CDR3aa: CASHIQGGYSGAFF
abundance: -
v_gene: TRBV2
d_gene: TRBD1
j_gene: TRBJ1-1

CDR3nt: TGCGCCAGCGGCCGGACAGGGGGCACAGATACGCAGTATTTT
CDR3aa: CASGRTGGTDTQYF
abundance: few
v_gene: TRBV5-1
d_gene: TRBD1
j_gene: TRBJ2-3

CDR3nt: TGTGCCAGCTCACCACCCCAGGGTGGAGATTCACCCCTCCACTTT
CDR3aa: CASSPPQGGDSPLHF
abundance: few
v_gene: TRBV18
d_gene: -
j_gene: TRBJ1-6

CDR3nt: TGTGCCAGCAGCTATACAGCCGTCTATGGCTACACCTTC
CDR3aa: CASSYTAVYGYTF
abundance: -
v_gene: TRBV6-6
d_gene: -
j_gene: TRBJ1-2

CDR3nt: TGTGCCTGGACGGGGACAGAAACATGGGGAACTGAAGCTCTCTTT
CDR3aa: CAWTGTETWGTEALF
abundance: -
v_gene: TRBV30
d_gene: TRBD1
j_gene: TRBJ1-1

CDR3nt: TGTGCCAGCGGGGGGGTACGTGTTCTTCAGCCCCAGCATTTT
CDR3aa: CASGGVRVLQPQHF
abundance: -
v_gene: TRBV28
d_gene: -
j_gene: TRBJ1-5

CDR3nt: TGTGCCAGCAGCCAAGACAGTTACAATGAGCAGTTCTTC
CDR3aa: CASSQDSYNEQFF
abundance: few
v_gene: TRBV4-2
d_gene: -
j_gene: TRBJ2-1

CDR3nt: TGTGCCAGCAGATATTACTATGGCTACACCTTC
CDR3aa: CASRYYYGYTF
abundance: few
v_gene: TRBV2
d_gene: -
j_gene: TRBJ1-2

CDR3nt: TGTGCCAGCCGACCGATGACAGGGGGCCACGAGCAGTACTTC
CDR3aa: CASRPMTGGHEQYF
abundance: -
v_gene: TRBV6-5
d_gene: TRBD1
j_gene: TRBJ2-7

CDR3nt: TGCAGCGGCGGGAGAGGAGGGAGCTACGAGCAGTACTTC
CDR3aa: CSGGRGGSYEQYF
abundance: few
v_gene: TRBV29-1
d_gene: TRBD2
j_gene: TRBJ2-7

CDR3nt: TGTGCCAGCAGCCGACGAGACAGGTCGGAAGGAGATACGCAGTATTTT
CDR3aa: CASSRRDRSEGDTQYF
abundance: -
v_gene: TRBV7-2
d_gene: -
j_gene: TRBJ2-3

CDR3nt: TGTGCCAGCAGTAGGAGGGGCCATAGCTCCTACAATGAGCAGTTCTTC
CDR3aa: CASSRRGHSSYNEQFF
abundance: -
v_gene: TRBV2
d_gene: -
j_gene: TRBJ2-1